This section outlines one T cell receptor (beta chain) sequence together with its context. There are a few counts of this clonotype. Its recognized antigen is unknown. The record has no base qualities; no much larger clone is one base away. The approximately 39 donors, aged about 6 to 90 years, were systemically healthy Caucasian individuals from Russia. Around 9.8 milliliters of peripheral blood were collected from each donor into EDTA-treated Vacutainer tubes. Ficoll-Paque density-gradient centrifugation was used to isolate PBMCs, with at least 6.5 million per sample. Trizol reagent was used to extract total RNA from PBMCs, with at least 5.5 micrograms per sample. For every donor, flow cytometry on a PBMC aliquot measured the percentage of naive CD45RAhigh/CD27high T cells. These data are taken from a study of blood T cells in healthy people across ages (dated by TCRdb to between 2014 and 2017). Regarding the study in general: Template switching captured roughly one uniquely barcoded TCR beta cDNA molecule per two T cells in model experiments. The study measured age-related changes in TCR beta repertoire diversity using deep sequencing normalized with unique cDNA molecular identifiers. The donors were divided into four age groups: young (average around 16 years), middle-aged (approximately 41), aged (about 61) and long-lived (roughly 88). Using the same blood draw, the study looked at two additional independent replicas of 1 million unique cDNA reads for two donors, one aged 18 to 29 and the other aged 80 or older. The research as a whole found: Observed TCR beta diversity per million T cells fell roughly linearly with age, and a significant reduction was already apparent by age around 40. Conclusive comparison of naive and antigen-experienced compartments was prevented by the profiling of bulk unsorted PBMCs. Compared with the aged group, the long-lived group had more naive CD4+ T cells, fewer expanded clones and increased TCR diversity, a pattern suggesting age selection. Donor CMV infection status was unknown, potentially confounding age-related changes in expanded clonotypes. Estimates of total diversity from one million sequenced T cells were regarded as lower bounds and underestimates. A strong correlation was found between observed TCR beta diversity and the percentage of naive T cells measured by flow cytometry.

Library preparation used 5' RACE. TCRdb shows the sequencer as Illumina HiSeq 2500. A second PCR of roughly 7 to 11 cycles was performed with a sample-barcoded 5' primer and a J-beta primer mix. A unique molecular identifier was introduced onto each TCR beta cDNA molecule by a template-switch 5' adaptor carrying 12 random nucleotides. At least 2.5 million CDR3-containing paired-end reads were obtained from each sample. First-strand cDNA was synthesized from all RNA with the Mint cDNA synthesis kit, primed by a TRBC-specific oligonucleotide. Following uracil-DNA glycosylase treatment, all cDNA underwent a first 18-cycle PCR with the universal primers M1SS and BC2_uni_R. For the original study's pipeline: Normalization of each sample was performed by random selection of 1 million high-quality reads, each carrying a distinct molecular identifier. Instead of being binned into consensus sequences, reads with shared molecular identifiers were discarded. MiTCR, run with a Q25 quality threshold and the strictest error-elimination algorithm, handled CDR3 identification, clonotype clustering and error correction. A nonparametric unseen species model with Euler transformation was used to estimate a lower bound on total TCR beta diversity. Using fastp at Q25 and MiXCR, TCRdb reprocessed the public reads and kept productive beta chains. Every entry covers one CDR3 protein and lists the most common genes and DNA from its rows. Here the V and J calls rest on TCRdb's processing, not on the authors' analysis. In all, the sample holds about 560,000 distinct CDR3 sequences, and around 27% of those were seen once. Of the sample, 3% to 4% is held by the ten largest clones.

The same sample was also used in a study of T cells of mothers and their children. As the second publication notes: The donors were nine systemically healthy Caucasian individuals, made up of three mothers and their six children. cDNA synthesis used all of the extracted RNA, with around 1.4 ug of RNA in each 15 ul reaction. In the second PCR, the M1S primer introduced both the sample barcodes and 2-4 random nucleotides. More than 9 million TCR beta CDR3 reads were obtained from each mother, and about 3 million reads were obtained from each child. Thymic selection shapes the output of TCR recombination in a similar way in related and unrelated pairs, and inherited differences have a minor effect. Related mother-child pairs always showed normalized repertoire overlap that was slightly higher than in unrelated mother-child pairs, though the difference was never significant. No persistent microchimeric T cell clones were detected, at a sensitivity of about 100 clones per million clonotypes. The study used deep NGS to compare TCR beta repertoires of mothers and children, seeking features distinguishing related mother-child pairs from unrelated individuals. Mothers averaged around 43 +/- 4 years of age and children averaged around 10 +/- 4 years. After adapter ligation was performed with NEBNext reagents, the libraries were sequenced on an Illumina HiSeq 2000 with 100+100 nt paired-end reads. Mother and child libraries were prepared a month apart and sequenced in separate runs to prevent cross-contamination. Each donor had between roughly 500,000 and 2,100,000 distinct TCR beta clonotypes identified. Naive TCR beta clonotypes were estimated from low-frequency clonotypes matched to each donor's FACS-determined naive share, without sorting.

Sequenced material: blood. The clonotype comes from a boy aged 2 to 9 in good health.

This receptor has the CDR3 CASSLTSLGGETQYF. The DNA sequence is given as TGTGCCAGCAGCTTAACCTCCCTAGGGGGTGAGACCCAGTACTTC. The chain is made from TRBV7-9 and TRBJ2-5, and perhaps TRBD1 as D gene, on 6 matching bases. The CDR3 runs 15 amino acids, cysteine and phenylalanine included. The entry retains the CDR3 DNA only, 45 bases that are in frame from base 1. CDR1 SEHNR and CDR2 FQNEAQ were looked up in the germline V gene (reference sequence). V is shortened by 2 bases, J by 5 bases, and the region joining them spans 15 bases.